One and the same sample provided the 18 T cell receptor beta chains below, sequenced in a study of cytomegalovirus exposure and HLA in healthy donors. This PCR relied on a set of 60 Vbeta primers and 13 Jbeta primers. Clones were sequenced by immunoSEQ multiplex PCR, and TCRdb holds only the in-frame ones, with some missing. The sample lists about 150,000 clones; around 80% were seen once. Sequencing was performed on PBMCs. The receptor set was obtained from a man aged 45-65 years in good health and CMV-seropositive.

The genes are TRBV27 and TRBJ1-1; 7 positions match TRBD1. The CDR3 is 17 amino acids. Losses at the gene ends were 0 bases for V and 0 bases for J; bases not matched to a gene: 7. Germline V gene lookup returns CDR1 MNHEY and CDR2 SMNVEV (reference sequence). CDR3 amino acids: CASSLSNRGRLNTEAFF. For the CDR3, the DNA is TGTGCCAGCAGTTTATCTAACAGGGGCCGTTTGAACACTGAAGCTTTCTTT.

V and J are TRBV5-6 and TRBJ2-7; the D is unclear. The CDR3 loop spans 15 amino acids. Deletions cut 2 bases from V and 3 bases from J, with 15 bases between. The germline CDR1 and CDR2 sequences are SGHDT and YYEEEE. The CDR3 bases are TGTGCCAGCAGCTTAACCAGGTCTTTTGGCTACGAGCAGTACGTC. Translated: CASSLTRSFGYEQYV.

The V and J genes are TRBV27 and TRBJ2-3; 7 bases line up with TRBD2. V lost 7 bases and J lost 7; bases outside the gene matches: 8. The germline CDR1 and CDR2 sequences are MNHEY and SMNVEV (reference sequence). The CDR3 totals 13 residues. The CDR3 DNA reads TGTGCCAGCATGTCACTAGCGCCCTATACGCAGTATTTT. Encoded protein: CASMSLAPYTQYF.

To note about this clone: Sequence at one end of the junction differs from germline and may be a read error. DNA for the CDR3: TGCGCCAGCAGCTTGGATGTGGGGTTCGACTATGGCTACCCCTTC. Its translation: CASSLDVGFDYGYPF. The V and J genes are TRBV5-1 and TRBJ1-2; D uncertain. The CDR3 spans 15 residues. CDR1 SGHRS and CDR2 YFSETQ come from the germline V gene.

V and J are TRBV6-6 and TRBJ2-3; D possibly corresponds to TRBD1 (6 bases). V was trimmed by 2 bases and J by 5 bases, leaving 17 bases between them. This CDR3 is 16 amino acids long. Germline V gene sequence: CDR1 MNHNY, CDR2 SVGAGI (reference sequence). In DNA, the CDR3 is TGTGCCAGCAGTTACGCGATGGCAGGGGCCGTAGATACGCAGTATTTT. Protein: CASSYAMAGAVDTQYF.

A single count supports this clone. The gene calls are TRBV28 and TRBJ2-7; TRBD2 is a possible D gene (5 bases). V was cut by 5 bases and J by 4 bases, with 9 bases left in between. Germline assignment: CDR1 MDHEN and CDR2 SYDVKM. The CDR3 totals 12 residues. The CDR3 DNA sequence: TGTGCCAGCAGTAACGAGGGATACGAGCAGTACGTC. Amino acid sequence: CASSNEGYEQYV.

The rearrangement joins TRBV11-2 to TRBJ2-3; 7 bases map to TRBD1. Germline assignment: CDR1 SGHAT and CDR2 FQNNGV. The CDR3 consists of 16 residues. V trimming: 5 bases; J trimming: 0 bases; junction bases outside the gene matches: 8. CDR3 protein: CASSLMRGRSTDTQYF. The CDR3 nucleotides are TGTGCCAGCAGCCTCATGAGGGGGCGGAGCACAGATACGCAGTATTTT. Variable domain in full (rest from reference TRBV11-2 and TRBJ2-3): EAGVAQSPRYKIIEKRQSVAFWCNPISGHATLYWYQQILGQGPKLLIQFQNNGVVDDSQLPKDRFSAERLKGVDSTLKIQPAKLEDSAVYLCASSLMRGRSTDTQYFGPGTRLTVL.

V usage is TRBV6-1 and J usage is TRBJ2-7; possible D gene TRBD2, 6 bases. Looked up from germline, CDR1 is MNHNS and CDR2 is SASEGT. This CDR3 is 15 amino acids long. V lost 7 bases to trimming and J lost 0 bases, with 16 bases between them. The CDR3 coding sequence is TGTGCCAGCACCCCGGCGGGGCTGAGCTCCTACGAGCAGTACGTC. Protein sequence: CASTPAGLSSYEQYV.

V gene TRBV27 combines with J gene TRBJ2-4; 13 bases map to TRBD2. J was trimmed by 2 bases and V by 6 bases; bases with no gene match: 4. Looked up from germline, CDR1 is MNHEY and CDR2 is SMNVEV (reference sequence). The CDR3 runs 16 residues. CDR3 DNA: TGTGCCAGCAGCGGACTAGCGGGAGTATCCAAAAACATTCAGTACTTC. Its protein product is CASSGLAGVSKNIQYF.

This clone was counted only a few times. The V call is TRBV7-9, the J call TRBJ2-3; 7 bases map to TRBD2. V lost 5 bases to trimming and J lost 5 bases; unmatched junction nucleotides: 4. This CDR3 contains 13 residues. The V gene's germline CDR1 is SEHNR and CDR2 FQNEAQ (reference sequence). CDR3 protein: CASSERGEDTQYF. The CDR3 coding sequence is TGTGCCAGCAGCGAACGGGGGGAAGATACGCAGTATTTT.

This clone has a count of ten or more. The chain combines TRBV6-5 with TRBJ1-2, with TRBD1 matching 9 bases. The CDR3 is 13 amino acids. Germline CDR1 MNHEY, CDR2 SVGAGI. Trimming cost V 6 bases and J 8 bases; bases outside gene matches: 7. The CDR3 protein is CASRKRQGGGYTF. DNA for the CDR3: TGTGCCAGCAGGAAGCGACAGGGGGGAGGCTACACCTTC.

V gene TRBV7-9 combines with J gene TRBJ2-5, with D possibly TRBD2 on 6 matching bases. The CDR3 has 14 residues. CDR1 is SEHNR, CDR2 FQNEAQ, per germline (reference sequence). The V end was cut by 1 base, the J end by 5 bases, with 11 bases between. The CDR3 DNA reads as TGTGCCAGCAGCTTAGGTGGGGGGTACGAGACCCAGTACTTC. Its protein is CASSLGGGYETQYF.

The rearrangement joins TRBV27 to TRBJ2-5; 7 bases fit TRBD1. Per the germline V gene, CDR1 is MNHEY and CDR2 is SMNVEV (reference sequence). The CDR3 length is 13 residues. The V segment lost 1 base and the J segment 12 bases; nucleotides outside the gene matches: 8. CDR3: CASSLWFTGDKYF. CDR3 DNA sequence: TGTGCCAGCAGTTTATGGTTCACAGGGGACAAGTACTTC.

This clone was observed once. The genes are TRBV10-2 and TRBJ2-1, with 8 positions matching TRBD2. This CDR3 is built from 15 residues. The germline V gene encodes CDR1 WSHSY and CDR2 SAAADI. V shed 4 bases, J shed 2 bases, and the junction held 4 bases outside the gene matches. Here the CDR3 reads CASSGIAGTYNEQFF. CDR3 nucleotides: TGCGCCAGCAGTGGGATAGCGGGGACCTACAATGAGCAGTTCTTC.

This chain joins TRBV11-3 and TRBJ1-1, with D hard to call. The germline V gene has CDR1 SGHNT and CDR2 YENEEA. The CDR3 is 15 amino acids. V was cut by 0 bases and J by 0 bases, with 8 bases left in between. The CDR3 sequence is CASSLEAFMNTEAFF. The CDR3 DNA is TGTGCCAGCAGCTTAGAGGCCTTCATGAACACTGAAGCTTTCTTT.

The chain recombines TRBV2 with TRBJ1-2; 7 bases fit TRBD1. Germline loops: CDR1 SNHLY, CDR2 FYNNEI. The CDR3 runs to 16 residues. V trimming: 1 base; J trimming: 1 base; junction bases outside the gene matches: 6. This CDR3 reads CASSEGPGGVNYGYTF. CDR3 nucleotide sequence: TGTGCCAGCAGTGAAGGGCCAGGGGGTGTTAACTATGGCTACACCTTC.

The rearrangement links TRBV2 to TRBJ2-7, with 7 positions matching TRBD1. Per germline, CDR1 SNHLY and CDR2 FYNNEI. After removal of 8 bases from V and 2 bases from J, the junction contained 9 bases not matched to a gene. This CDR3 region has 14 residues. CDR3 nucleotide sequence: TGTGCCAGCGGCCATGAGGGACAGACCTACGAGCAGTACGTC. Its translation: CASGHEGQTYEQYV.

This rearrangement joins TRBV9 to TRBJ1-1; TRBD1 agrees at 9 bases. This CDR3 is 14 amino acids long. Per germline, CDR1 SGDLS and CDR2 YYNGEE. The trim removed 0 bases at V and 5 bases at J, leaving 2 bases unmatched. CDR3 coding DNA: TGTGCCAGCAGCGTAGAGGGGACAGGGACTGAAGCTTTCTTT. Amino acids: CASSVEGTGTEAFF.